The TCR beta chain under discussion was sequenced for a study of Tregs in tolerant kidney transplant recipients. On this clone: Its target is not known.

Sequenced by immunoSEQ multiplex PCR; TCRdb stores in-frame clones only, minus some. This table has over 50,000 clones, approximately 83% appearing once. Germline V lookup: CDR1 SGDLS, CDR2 YYNGEE. V lost 0 bases to trimming and J lost 5 bases, with 11 bases between them. CDR3 length: 14 amino acids. Thawed PBMCs were FACS-sorted into unstimulated CD4+CD25+CD127- regulatory T cells, CD4+CD25- non-regulatory cells, CD4 and CD8 cells. Study outcomes and limitations: Nucleotide sequences could not be compared across some patients' samples due to primer changes. Activated donor B cell expansion appeared to reveal the most relevant donor-specific TCRbeta repertoire.

This sequence joins TRBV9 and TRBJ2-5; D gene ambiguous. The clonotype comes from a human donor who received a combined kidney and bone marrow transplant. Specimen: Tregs from blood, collected before the transplant. The CDR3 DNA reads as TGTGCCAGCAGCGTAGGAGCGTCCCCCGAGACCCAGTACTTC. The encoded protein is CASSVGASPETQYF.